This T cell receptor (beta chain) was identified during a study of blood T cell repertoires in COVID-19. Background on the study: The samples span acute and convalescent COVID-19 from the United States, Italy and Spain. The analysed material was cDNA or gDNA that came from T cells, B-cell-depleted T cells, or PBMCs.

Study processing details: Amplifying reference gene primers gave estimates of nucleated cell counts. Profiling relied on immunoSEQ multiplex PCR, and the TCRdb table lists in-frame clones only, not all of them. The V and J calls and the clone size are those of that table, but D and trimming were determined from the DNA. The table records over 150,000 clones, approximately 80% of them present only once. This clone was seen just once. The V gene lost 5 bases and the J gene lost 5 bases, with 12 bases spanning the gap. CDR1 and CDR2 from the germline V gene are LNHDA and SQIVND (reference sequence). CDR3 size: 13 residues.

This sequence joins TRBV19 and TRBJ1-1, with D possibly TRBD1 on 6 matching bases. The sequenced sample was peripheral blood. This receptor was identified in a human donor in a cohort sampled during active COVID-19. The CDR3 DNA reads TGTGCCAGTAGTGAAAGGGGGGGAACTGAAGCTTTCTTT. It codes for CASSERGGTEAFF.